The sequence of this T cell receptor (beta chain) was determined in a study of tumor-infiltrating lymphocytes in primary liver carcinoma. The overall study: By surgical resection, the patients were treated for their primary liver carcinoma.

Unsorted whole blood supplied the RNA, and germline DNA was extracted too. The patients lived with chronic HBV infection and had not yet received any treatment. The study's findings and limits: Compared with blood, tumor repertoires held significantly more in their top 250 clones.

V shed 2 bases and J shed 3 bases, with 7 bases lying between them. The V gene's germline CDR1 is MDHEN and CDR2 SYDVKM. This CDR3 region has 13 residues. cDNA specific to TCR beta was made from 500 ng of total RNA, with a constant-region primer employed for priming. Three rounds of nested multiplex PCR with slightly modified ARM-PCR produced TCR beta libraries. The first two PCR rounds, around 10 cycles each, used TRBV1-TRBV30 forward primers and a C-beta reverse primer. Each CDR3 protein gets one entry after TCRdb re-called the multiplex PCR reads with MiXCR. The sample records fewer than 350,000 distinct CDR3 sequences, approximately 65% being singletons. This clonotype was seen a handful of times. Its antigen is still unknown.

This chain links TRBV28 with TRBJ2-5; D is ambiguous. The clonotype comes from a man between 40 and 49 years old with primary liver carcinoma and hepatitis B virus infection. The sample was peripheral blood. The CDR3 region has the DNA TGTGCCAGCAGTTTAACAGTAGAAGAGACCCAGTACTTC. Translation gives CASSLTVEETQYF.